The 27 T cell receptor beta chains presented below share a single source sample, sequenced in a study of blood T cell repertoires in COVID-19. Sequencing used immunoSEQ multiplex PCR; TCRdb keeps in-frame clones, though not all of them. The data contain about 190,000 clones, approximately 85% of them singletons. The material sequenced was peripheral blood. These receptor sequences come from a woman between 70 and 85 years old with active or convalescent COVID-19.

This clone came up once. The CDR3 here is CASSHTAGRENYGYTF. The CDR3 bases are TGTGCCAGTAGCCACACCGCAGGGAGGGAGAACTATGGCTACACCTTC. The chain couples TRBV19 to TRBJ1-2; the D gene is possibly TRBD1 (5 bases). CDR3 length equals 16 residues. Germline assignment: CDR1 LNHDA and CDR2 SQIVND (reference sequence). The V and J ends lost 6 bases and 2 bases respectively, with 19 bases between them.

The chain has TRBV3-1 (or the pseudogene TRBV3-2) and TRBJ2-5; TRBD1 might be the D (5 bases). CDR1 and CDR2 (germline): LGHDT, YNNKEL (reference sequence). The CDR3 contains 14 residues. V lost 4 bases, J lost 2 bases, and 11 bases lay in between. The CDR3: CASSRQGAQETQYF. CDR3 coding DNA: TGTGCCAGCAGCCGACAAGGGGCGCAAGAGACCCAGTACTTC.

This chain joins TRBV9 and TRBJ2-6, with 11 nucleotides matching TRBD1. Trimming cost V 0 bases and J 0 bases; bases outside gene matches: 11. Germline V CDR1 and CDR2: SGDLS, YYNGEE. The CDR3 consists of 21 residues. CDR3 protein: CASSVGSIGQGAHSGANVLTF. DNA for the CDR3: TGTGCCAGCAGCGTAGGCTCTATCGGACAGGGGGCTCACTCTGGGGCCAACGTCCTGACTTTC.

V usage is TRBV27 and J usage is TRBJ1-1; D might be TRBD1 (6 bases). Trimming removed 3 bases from V and 10 bases from J, with 15 bases in between. Looked up from germline, CDR1 is MNHEY and CDR2 is SMNVEV (reference sequence). The CDR3 spans 13 residues. CDR3 loop: CASSFRSGGPAFF. In DNA form, the CDR3 reads TGTGCCAGCAGTTTCAGGTCTGGGGGCCCAGCTTTCTTT.

This clone was detected only once. CDR3 loop: CAIGLGTDTQYF. CDR3 nucleotides: TGTGCCATTGGACTTGGCACAGATACGCAGTATTTT. V is TRBV10-3 and J is TRBJ2-3; D might be TRBD2 (5 bases). Germline CDR1 and CDR2: ENHRY and SYGVKD. Trimming cost V 9 bases and J 1 base, with 8 bases left between them. The CDR3 runs to 12 residues.

This chain connects TRBV4-1 to TRBJ2-2; 11 bases line up with TRBD2. The germline CDR1 and CDR2 sequences are MGHRA and YSYEKL. The CDR3 covers 16 residues. The V and J ends lost 6 bases and 5 bases, in that order; junction bases with no gene match: 8. The DNA of the CDR3 is TGCGCCAGCAGTATTACTAGCGGGAGAGGGACCGGGGAGCTGTTTTTT. It yields the protein CASSITSGRGTGELFF.

This clone was picked up many times. V usage is TRBV5-8 and J usage is TRBJ2-7; possible D gene TRBD2, 6 bases. V shed 1 base and J shed 0 bases, with 20 bases lying between them. This CDR3 has 18 amino acids. From germline, CDR1 is SGHTS and CDR2 YDEGEE. CDR3 residues: CASSLRASAHSSSYEQYF. The CDR3 region has the DNA TGTGCCAGCAGCTTGCGGGCTAGCGCCCACTCTAGCTCCTACGAGCAGTACTTC.

The chain combines TRBV19 with TRBJ2-2, with a possible D match to TRBD1 (6 bases). Trimming cost V 4 bases and J 4 bases, with 10 bases left between them. CDR3 size: 14 residues. Germline CDR1 is LNHDA and CDR2 is SQIVND (reference sequence). This CDR3 reads CASSSPGATGELFF. In DNA, the CDR3 is TGTGCCAGTAGTAGCCCAGGGGCCACCGGGGAGCTGTTTTTT.

The V and J genes are TRBV11-2 and TRBJ2-7, with 8 nucleotides matching TRBD1. The CDR3 extends over 14 amino acids. Germline values: CDR1 SGHAT, CDR2 FQNNGV. V lost 1 base and J lost 5; bases outside the gene matches: 4. This CDR3 reads CASSLGRGPDEQYF. The CDR3 nucleotides read TGTGCCAGCAGCTTAGGCAGGGGGCCAGACGAGCAGTACTTC. The whole variable domain, remainder taken from reference TRBV11-2 and TRBJ2-7, is EAGVAQSPRYKIIEKRQSVAFWCNPISGHATLYWYQQILGQGPKLLIQFQNNGVVDDSQLPKDRFSAERLKGVDSTLKIQPAKLEDSAVYLCASSLGRGPDEQYFGPGTRLTVT.

J is TRBJ2-4 and V is TRBV4-1, with TRBD1 matching over 8 bases. Germline CDR1 and CDR2: MGHRA and YSYEKL. This CDR3 spans 16 amino acids. J gave up 0 bases and V 4 bases, and 5 bases lay outside the gene matches. The CDR3 region has the DNA TGCGCCAGCAGCCCGGACAGGGTACTAGCCAAAAACATTCAGTACTTC. Translated: CASSPDRVLAKNIQYF.

The rearrangement joins TRBV5-1 to TRBJ1-6, with TRBD1 matching over 10 bases. This CDR3 is built from 15 residues. Trimming took 5 bases from V and 7 from J; bases not matched to a gene: 6. Germline V gene data show CDR1 as SGHRS and CDR2 as YFSETQ. As DNA, the CDR3 is TGCGCCAGCAGGGGTGACAGGGGGCGAAATTCACCCCTCCACTTT. Protein product: CASRGDRGRNSPLHF.

This clone showed up just once. The rearrangement uses TRBV12-5 and TRBJ2-7; D is possibly TRBD2 (6 bases). Germline CDR1 LGHNT, CDR2 FRNRAP. V was pared by 8 bases and J by 4 bases, with 9 bases between. The CDR3 consists of 11 residues. CDR3 in amino acids: CASRGFYEQYF. Written as DNA, the CDR3 is TGTGCTAGTCGGGGGTTTTACGAGCAGTACTTC. The variable domain in full, with the rest retrieved from reference TRBV12-5 and TRBJ2-7, is DARVTQTPRHKVTEMGQEVTMRCQPILGHNTVFWYRQTMMQGLELLAYFRNRAPLDDSGMPKDRFSAEMPDATLATLKIQPSEPRDSAVYFCASRGFYEQYFGPGTRLTVT.

The chain recombines TRBV30 with TRBJ2-5, with 11 bases fitting TRBD2. J lost 5 bases, V lost 3 bases, and 5 bases had no gene match. Germline CDR1 and CDR2: GTSNPN and SVGIG (reference sequence). The CDR3 covers 14 residues. CDR3 coding DNA: TGTGCCTGGAGAACTAGCGGGAGTTTCGAGACCCAGTACTTC. Its protein is CAWRTSGSFETQYF.

This chain links TRBV24-1 with TRBJ2-6, with TRBD2 as a possible D gene (6 bases). The CDR3 covers 15 residues. V gave up 3 bases and J gave up 3 bases, with 8 bases separating them. Germline V CDR1 and CDR2: KGHDR, SFDVKD. The CDR3 nucleotides read TGTGCCACCAGTGATCCGGGGGATGGGGCCAACGTCCTGACTTTC. It translates to CATSDPGDGANVLTF.

The chain combines TRBV27 with TRBJ1-5; TRBD1 might be the D (6 bases). V lost 6 bases to trimming and J lost 4 bases, with 16 bases between them. Germline V gives CDR1 MNHEY, CDR2 SMNVEV (reference sequence). This CDR3 has 15 amino acids. CDR3: CASSLMAGENQPQHF. The CDR3 nucleotides read TGTGCCAGCAGCCTAATGGCAGGGGAGAATCAGCCCCAGCATTTT.

The J gene is TRBJ1-3, the V gene TRBV15; unclear D gene. The V gene's germline CDR1 is LNHNV and CDR2 YYDKDF (reference sequence). The CDR3 has 14 amino acids. Trimming removed 5 bases from V and 0 bases from J, with 8 bases in between. The CDR3 is CATSRKSSGNTIYF. CDR3 DNA: TGTGCCACCAGCCGCAAGAGCTCTGGAAACACCATATATTTT.

This clone came up once. The chain uses TRBV29-1 and TRBJ1-1; TRBD1 matches 7 bases. From germline, CDR1 is SQVTM and CDR2 ANQGSEA. Trimming cost V 3 bases and J 2 bases; bases outside gene matches: 3. The CDR3 runs to 13 residues. CDR3 sequence (DNA): TGCAGCGTTGAGGGACAGCCAAACACTGAAGCTTTCTTT. Translated, it gives CSVEGQPNTEAFF.

V gene TRBV5-1 combines with J gene TRBJ2-1, with D possibly TRBD2 on 6 matching bases. CDR1 is SGHRS and CDR2 is YFSETQ in the germline V gene. Trimming took off 4 bases at V and 6 bases at J, with 17 bases between the two ends. This CDR3 is 15 amino acids long. CDR3 DNA sequence: TGCGCCAGCAGCCTTGGGTCCCGACTAGTCAATGAGCAGTTCTTC. As protein: CASSLGSRLVNEQFF.

Only one count was recorded for this clone. The rearrangement uses TRBV24-1 and TRBJ2-3; D ambiguous. The V and J ends lost 3 bases and 2 bases respectively, with 5 bases between them. The V gene's germline CDR1 is KGHDR and CDR2 SFDVKD. The CDR3 length is 13 residues. The CDR3 sequence: CATSDAITDTQYF. The CDR3 nucleotides read TGTGCCACCAGTGATGCGATCACAGATACGCAGTATTTT.

The CDR3 spells CAWSVGTSGRSDTQYF. The CDR3 DNA reads TGTGCCTGGAGTGTAGGGACTAGCGGGAGATCAGATACGCAGTATTTT. The chain employs TRBV30 and TRBJ2-3; 14 bases are a match to TRBD2. Germline values: CDR1 GTSNPN, CDR2 SVGIG (reference sequence). The J segment lost 4 bases and the V segment lost 0 bases, leaving 3 bases of the junction unmatched. The CDR3 consists of 16 residues.

This sequence joins TRBV5-4 and TRBJ2-1; TRBD1 matches at 11 bases. Germline loops: CDR1 SGHNT, CDR2 YYREEE (reference sequence). V was clipped by 2 bases and J by 6 bases; unmatched bases: 4. The CDR3 contains 15 residues. This chain's CDR3 is CASSFGTGGRNEQFF. In DNA, the CDR3 is TGTGCCAGCAGCTTTGGGACAGGGGGACGCAATGAGCAGTTCTTC.

V usage is TRBV27 and J usage is TRBJ1-1, with D possibly being TRBD1 (6 bases). V lost 5 bases and J 6 bases, leaving 10 bases between the germline ends. This CDR3 contains 12 residues. From germline, CDR1 is MNHEY and CDR2 SMNVEV (reference sequence). The CDR3 bases are TGTGCCAGCAGTCGAGGGGGACCTGAAGCTTTCTTT. This translates into CASSRGGPEAFF.

The chain has TRBV19 and TRBJ2-2; 8 bases agree with TRBD2. The V and J ends lost 7 bases and 4 bases, in that order; junction bases with no gene match: 5. The germline V gene encodes CDR1 LNHDA and CDR2 SQIVND (reference sequence). The CDR3 is 14 residues long. As DNA, the CDR3 is TGTGCCAGTACGGGACTAGGTCGCACCGGGGAGCTGTTTTTT. Translation: CASTGLGRTGELFF.

This sequence joins TRBV2 and TRBJ2-3, with 7 bases matching TRBD2. Trimming at V came to 6 bases and at J to 5 bases, leaving 5 bases not matched to a gene. The V gene's germline CDR1 is SNHLY and CDR2 FYNNEI. This CDR3 contains 13 residues. CDR3 loop: CASRAPGGDTQYF. CDR3 in DNA: TGTGCCAGCAGAGCTCCGGGGGGAGATACGCAGTATTTT.

The chain recombines TRBV6-1 with TRBJ2-4, with a weak D call TRBD1 (6 bases). This CDR3 spans 13 amino acids. CDR1 and CDR2 (germline): MNHNS, SASEGT. V lost 1 base and J lost 10, with 11 bases in between. CDR3 in DNA: TGTGCCAGCAGTGAAGGGGGCACAGGGATTCAGTACTTC. It codes for CASSEGGTGIQYF.

The chain joins TRBV7-9 to TRBJ1-4, with 11 nucleotides matching TRBD1. Germline V CDR1 and CDR2: SEHNR, FQNEAQ (reference sequence). The length of the CDR3 is 14 residues. The V segment lost 7 bases and the J segment 6 bases; nucleotides outside the gene matches: 4. CDR3 protein: CASTRGQGDEKLFF. As DNA, the CDR3 is TGTGCCAGCACCCGGGGACAGGGGGATGAAAAACTGTTTTTT.

The gene calls are TRBV5-5 and TRBJ2-7; possibly TRBD1 for D (6 bases). The V gene's germline CDR1 is SGHKS and CDR2 YYEKEE (reference sequence). The CDR3 length is 15 residues. Trimming took 1 base from V and 7 from J, leaving 18 bases between them. CDR3 DNA: TGTGCCAGCAGCTTGTTCTGGGACAATCAGGGGGAGCAGTACTTC. This encodes CASSLFWDNQGEQYF.